This T cell receptor (beta chain) was sequenced in a study of a mutant IDH1 vaccine in newly diagnosed glioma. About the study: Once 4-6 weeks had passed after radiotherapy alone, vaccination started, or it started with temozolomide cycles. Study-wide points: Pseudoprogression appeared independent of alterations in top peripheral clonotypes.

CDR1 and CDR2 (germline): LGHNA, YSLEER. The CDR3 contains 16 residues. V was cut by 0 bases and J by 0 bases, with 8 bases left in between. This clone appeared a single time. Its antigen is unidentified. Clones were read by immunoSEQ multiplex PCR, and TCRdb kept only the in-frame ones, dropping some. The data contain about 72,000 clones, approximately 81% of them singletons. As to time point: week 35, safety follow-up. Each vaccine dose was 300 ug of mutant IDH1 20-mer peptide, with topical imiquimod. Sequencing used PBMCs, obtained from a glioma patient whose treatment included an IDH1 peptide vaccine. This chain uses TRBV4-3 with TRBJ2-2, with D unclear. This TCR came from a young man with glioma. The CDR3 here is CASSQEKSANTGELFF. The CDR3 DNA is TGCGCCAGCAGCCAAGAGAAGTCAGCGAACACCGGGGAGCTGTTTTTT.